Listed here are 30 T cell receptor beta chains from one sample, sequenced in a study of cytomegalovirus exposure and HLA in healthy donors. With 60 Vbeta and 13 Jbeta primers, the PCR was carried out. The assay was immunoSEQ multiplex PCR, and TCRdb's table has in-frame clones only and misses some. The sample holds 200,000 to 250,000 clones; about 83% are singletons and the top ten take approximately 1.5%. Sequenced sample: PBMCs. The receptors stem from a girl aged 5 to 17 in good health and CMV-seronegative.

This clone occurred a few times. The V and J genes are TRBV18 and TRBJ1-1; D is undetermined. V was cut by 3 bases and J by 6 bases, with 11 bases left in between. The CDR3 spans 13 residues. Germline assignment: CDR1 KGHSH and CDR2 LQKENI. DNA for the CDR3: TGTGCCAGCTCACCTTCCGGGTCCCCTGAAGCTTTCTTT. As protein: CASSPSGSPEAFF.

The genes are TRBV4-1 and TRBJ2-1, with TRBD2 matching 11 bases. CDR3 length: 17 amino acids. Germline V gives CDR1 MGHRA, CDR2 YSYEKL. Unmatched junction bases numbered 6, after V lost 1 base and J lost 4 bases. The CDR3 here is CASSQASGGSAYNEQFF. The CDR3 DNA is TGCGCCAGCAGCCAAGCTAGCGGGGGGTCCGCATACAATGAGCAGTTCTTC.

The chain carries TRBV30 and TRBJ2-7, with 15 bases aligning to TRBD2. The germline V gene encodes CDR1 GTSNPN and CDR2 SVGIG (reference sequence). V lost 4 bases and J lost 3; bases outside the gene matches: 10. This CDR3 is 17 amino acids long. CDR3 nucleotide sequence: TGTGCCTGGATTTCCAACCCGGGACTAGCGGGAGGCTACGAGCAGTACTTC. It codes for CAWISNPGLAGGYEQYF.

The chain recombines TRBV4-3 with TRBJ2-1; perhaps TRBD2 as D (5 bases). Germline CDR1 and CDR2: LGHNA and YSLEER. V was clipped by 2 bases and J by 7 bases, with 21 bases between them. The CDR3 covers 17 residues. The CDR3 DNA reads TGCGCCAGCAGCCAACGATCTACGGGCCTAACGGGGAATGAGCAGTTCTTC. Its protein is CASSQRSTGLTGNEQFF.

This clone was counted between two and nine times. V usage is TRBV7-9 and J usage is TRBJ2-2; 8 nucleotides line up with TRBD1. The germline gives CDR1 SEHNR, CDR2 FQNEAQ (reference sequence). This CDR3 comprises 14 residues. With 4 bases clipped from V and 5 bases from J, the junction kept 3 bases outside the gene matches. CDR3 coding DNA: TGTGCCAGCAGCTCCCGACAGGGGACCGGGGAGCTGTTTTTT. As protein: CASSSRQGTGELFF.

V gene TRBV6-1 combines with J gene TRBJ2-1, with TRBD1 identical over 7 bases. Germline V CDR1 and CDR2: MNHNS, SASEGT. The junction had 3 bases not matched to a gene; V was cut back by 5 bases and J by 2 bases. CDR3 length: 14 amino acids. CDR3 residues: CASSPGGPYNEQFF. The CDR3 DNA reads TGTGCCAGCAGTCCAGGGGGTCCCTACAATGAGCAGTTCTTC.

This clone turned up a few times. The rearrangement joins TRBV5-6 to TRBJ2-7, with TRBD1 matching over 9 bases. The V and J ends lost 4 bases and 7 bases, in that order; junction bases with no gene match: 12. The germline CDR1 and CDR2 sequences are SGHDT and YYEEEE. The CDR3 is made up of 15 amino acids. As DNA, the CDR3 is TGTGCCAGCAGCCCGTTACAGGGGGCGGCCGGAGAGCAGTACTTC. Amino acids: CASSPLQGAAGEQYF.

V is TRBV7-3 and J is TRBJ2-2; 7 nucleotides match TRBD2. Germline-derived CDR1 and CDR2 are SGHTA and FQGTGA. The CDR3 has 13 residues. After removal of 2 bases from V and 6 bases from J, the junction contained 0 bases not matched to a gene. CDR3 residues: CASSLGGAGELFF. The CDR3 coding sequence is TGTGCCAGCAGCTTAGGGGGGGCCGGGGAGCTGTTTTTT.

The rearrangement links TRBV15 to TRBJ2-3, with 11 bases aligning to TRBD2. Germline CDR1 reads LNHNV; CDR2 reads YYDKDF (reference sequence). This CDR3 is built from 15 residues. V was pared by 1 base and J by 6 bases, with 3 bases of the junction left unmatched. DNA of the CDR3: TGTGCCACCAGCAGAGCTAGCGGGGGGACGGATACGCAGTATTTT. Its translation: CATSRASGGTDTQYF.

This rearrangement joins TRBV7-8 to TRBJ1-5; the match to TRBD1 covers 8 bases. Germline V gene lookup returns CDR1 SGHVS and CDR2 FQNEAQ. The CDR3 is made up of 16 amino acids. Trimming cost V 2 bases and J 2 bases; bases outside gene matches: 5. The CDR3 loop is CASSLLTGDGNQPQHF. The CDR3 nucleotides read TGTGCCAGCAGCTTACTGACAGGGGACGGCAATCAGCCCCAGCATTTT.

The chain is built from TRBV9 and TRBJ2-5, with TRBD2 matching over 11 bases. The CDR3 has 15 amino acids. V lost 7 bases to trimming and J lost 3 bases; unmatched junction nucleotides: 8. Germline V gives CDR1 SGDLS, CDR2 YYNGEE. In DNA form, the CDR3 reads TGTGCCAGCGGAGGGGCTAGCGGGGGGAAAGAGACCCAGTACTTC. Residues: CASGGASGGKETQYF.

The chain couples TRBV9 to TRBJ1-6, with D perhaps TRBD1 (6 bases). The V gene's germline CDR1 is SGDLS and CDR2 YYNGEE. The length of the CDR3 is 16 residues. Trimming left V 1 base short and J 14 bases short, with 22 bases between. In DNA form, the CDR3 reads TGTGCCAGCAGCGTATTTGGCGGACGGGACAATTCGGCCCTCCACTTT. Its protein is CASSVFGGRDNSALHF.

This clone was observed a handful of times. The rearrangement uses TRBV10-3 and TRBJ1-1, with a possible D match to TRBD1 (6 bases). Germline lookup yields CDR1 ENHRY and CDR2 SYGVKD. Deletions cut 6 bases from V and 1 base from J, with 9 bases between. CDR3 size: 13 residues. Here the CDR3 reads CAIRWTANTEAFF. In DNA form, the CDR3 reads TGTGCCATCAGATGGACAGCGAACACTGAAGCTTTCTTT.

This chain uses TRBV9 with TRBJ2-2; 7 bases are shared with TRBD1. Trimming took 5 bases from V and 3 from J; bases not matched to a gene: 19. In germline, CDR1 is SGDLS, CDR2 YYNGEE. This CDR3 has 19 amino acids. The CDR3, as DNA: TGTGCCAGCAGACCGGATCGGGACAGACCCTTGGTGGACACCGGGGAGCTGTTTTTT. Translated, it gives CASRPDRDRPLVDTGELFF. The variable domain in full, with the rest retrieved from reference TRBV9 and TRBJ2-2, is DSGVTQTPKHLITATGQRVTLRCSPRSGDLSVYWYQQSLDQGLQFLIQYYNGEERAKGNILERFSAQQFPDLHSELNLSSLELGDSALYFCASRPDRDRPLVDTGELFFGEGSRLTVL.

This clone was seen a few times. This chain uses TRBV10-2 with TRBJ2-7; TRBD2 matches at 11 bases. CDR1 and CDR2 from the germline V gene are WSHSY and SAAADI. The V and J ends lost 6 bases and 5 bases, in that order; junction bases with no gene match: 9. This CDR3 comprises 15 residues. The CDR3 DNA reads TGCGCCAGCAGCGACACTAGCGGGAGCGTCGACGAGCAGTACTTC. Its protein is CASSDTSGSVDEQYF.

The genes are TRBV30 and TRBJ2-5, with D perhaps matching TRBD1 (5 bases). The CDR3 is 12 residues long. V lost 6 bases and J 5 bases, leaving 13 bases between the germline ends. Germline V gene lookup returns CDR1 GTSNPN and CDR2 SVGIG (reference sequence). Here the CDR3 reads CACSWGLETQYF. CDR3 sequence (DNA): TGTGCCTGTTCTTGGGGCTTGGAGACCCAGTACTTC.

The chain joins TRBV13 to TRBJ1-6, with 8 bases lining up with TRBD1. The CDR3 contains 15 residues. V lost 5 bases, J lost 4 bases, and 4 bases stayed unmatched. CDR1 and CDR2 (germline): PRHDT, FYEKMQ (reference sequence). CDR3 nucleotide sequence: TGTGCCAGCAGCAAAAGACAGGGGTATAATTCACCCCTCCACTTT. Encoded protein: CASSKRQGYNSPLHF.

The rearrangement links TRBV19 to TRBJ1-2; tentative D call: TRBD1 (6 bases). The CDR3 is 15 residues long. Trimming removed 8 bases from V and 6 bases from J, with 22 bases in between. Germline V gene lookup returns CDR1 LNHDA and CDR2 SQIVND (reference sequence). This CDR3 reads CASEDRGAKDDGYTF. For the CDR3, the DNA is TGTGCCAGTGAGGATCGGGGGGCCAAGGACGATGGCTACACCTTC.

The V gene is TRBV27, the J gene TRBJ2-1; D not resolved. The CDR3 covers 11 residues. Germline V lookup: CDR1 MNHEY, CDR2 SMNVEV (reference sequence). Trimming took 2 bases from V and 12 from J, leaving 8 bases between them. This CDR3 is CASSLSHRQFF. CDR3 nucleotides: TGTGCCAGCAGTTTAAGCCACAGGCAGTTCTTC.

The chain joins TRBV27 to TRBJ2-2; 10 bases align to TRBD1. V gave up 0 bases and J gave up 3 bases; unmatched junction bases: 10. Per the germline V gene, CDR1 is MNHEY and CDR2 is SMNVEV (reference sequence). The CDR3 spans 19 residues. The CDR3 loop reads CASSLSGDGTGEYTGELFF. CDR3 nucleotide sequence: TGTGCCAGCAGTTTATCGGGGGACGGGACAGGGGAATACACCGGGGAGCTGTTTTTT.

The chain uses TRBV5-6 and TRBJ1-4, with D perhaps matching TRBD1 (6 bases). The CDR3 loop spans 16 amino acids. V lost 1 base, J lost 13 bases, and 23 bases lay in between. Looked up from germline, CDR1 is SGHDT and CDR2 is YYEEEE. The CDR3 region has the DNA TGTGCCAGCAGCTTGCGTCCCATACAGGGACGCTTTTCACTGTTTTTT. Translated, it gives CASSLRPIQGRFSLFF.

The chain combines TRBV19 with TRBJ2-2; 8 bases line up with TRBD2. The junction had 5 bases not matched to a gene; V was cut back by 4 bases and J by 4 bases. In germline, CDR1 is LNHDA, CDR2 SQIVND (reference sequence). This CDR3 comprises 15 residues. CDR3 nucleotide sequence: TGTGCCAGTAGTAGTGCGGGGGGAATCACCGGGGAGCTGTTTTTT. Protein sequence: CASSSAGGITGELFF.

The chain is built from TRBV6-5 and TRBJ1-1, with 8 bases aligning to TRBD1. Germline assignment: CDR1 MNHEY and CDR2 SVGAGI. The CDR3 is 14 amino acids. V shed 6 bases, J shed 2 bases, and the junction held 5 bases outside the gene matches. CDR3 sequence (DNA): TGTGCCAGCAGCAGGGACAGGACTAACACTGAAGCTTTCTTT. This translates into CASSRDRTNTEAFF.

The chain employs TRBV7-2 and TRBJ1-4; D gene ambiguous. CDR3 length: 15 residues. The V gene's germline CDR1 is SGHTA and CDR2 FQGNSA. V lost 5 bases, J lost 0 bases, and 10 bases lay in between. CDR3 loop: CASSPESATNEKLFF. In DNA form, the CDR3 reads TGTGCCAGCAGCCCCGAGTCGGCAACTAATGAAAAACTGTTTTTT. The whole variable domain, filled in from reference TRBV7-2 and TRBJ1-4, reads GAGVSQSPSNKVTEKGKDVELRCDPISGHTALYWYRQSLGQGLEFLIYFQGNSAPDKSGLPSDRFSAERTGGSVSTLTIQRTQQEDSAVYLCASSPESATNEKLFFGSGTQLSVL.

This clone was detected only once. The rearrangement joins TRBV5-4 to TRBJ2-5; the match to TRBD1 covers 7 bases. The J call may be incorrect, as the DNA end agrees better with TRBJ2-7. The CDR3 runs 15 residues. Germline V CDR1 and CDR2: SGHNT, YYREEE (reference sequence). CDR3 region: CASSSRGQTFYEQYF. The CDR3 bases are TGTGCCAGCAGCTCACGGGGACAGACCTTCTACGAGCAGTACTTC.

In its sample, this clone was seen a few times. This chain connects TRBV4-1 to TRBJ2-3; 14 nucleotides agree with TRBD2. The junction had 1 base not matched to a gene; V was cut back by 4 bases and J by 4 bases. The CDR3 has 15 residues. Germline assignment: CDR1 MGHRA and CDR2 YSYEKL. The CDR3 sequence: CASSLTSGGADTQYF. CDR3 nucleotides: TGCGCCAGCAGCCTGACTAGCGGGGGGGCAGATACGCAGTATTTT.

The chain recombines TRBV4-2 with TRBJ2-3, with TRBD2 matching 8 bases. This CDR3 spans 16 amino acids. With 2 bases clipped from V and 2 bases from J, the junction kept 6 bases outside the gene matches. Germline lookup yields CDR1 LGHNA and CDR2 YNFKEQ. CDR3 protein: CASSQRAGAFTDTQYF. Written as DNA, the CDR3 is TGTGCCAGCAGCCAACGAGCGGGAGCGTTCACAGATACGCAGTATTTT.

The chain has TRBV10-2 and TRBJ2-1; 8 bases agree with TRBD2. Germline V gene lookup returns CDR1 WSHSY and CDR2 SAAADI. The CDR3 extends over 15 amino acids. The V and J ends lost 6 bases and 2 bases, in that order; junction bases with no gene match: 6. CDR3 in amino acids: CASRATSGAYNEQFF. The CDR3 DNA follows: TGCGCCAGCAGAGCCACTAGCGGAGCCTACAATGAGCAGTTCTTC.

Turning to this clone: Other nucleotide sequences in the sample specify the same CDR3. This chain connects TRBV5-1 to TRBJ1-2; 7 bases line up with TRBD1. The germline CDR1 and CDR2 sequences are SGHRS and YFSETQ. CDR3 length: 13 amino acids. The V gene end was trimmed by 0 bases and the J gene end by 4 bases; junction bases not matched to a gene: 0. Here the CDR3 reads CASSLDRGYGYTF. CDR3 nucleotide sequence: TGCGCCAGCAGCTTGGACAGGGGCTATGGCTACACCTTC.

The rearrangement uses TRBV6-1 and TRBJ2-7; TRBD2 aligns across 12 bases. The junction had 4 bases not matched to a gene; V was cut back by 3 bases and J by 4 bases. Germline values: CDR1 MNHNS, CDR2 SASEGT. The CDR3 consists of 15 residues. CDR3 sequence reads: CASSERLAGAYEQYF. DNA of the CDR3: TGTGCCAGCAGTGAGCGACTAGCGGGAGCTTACGAGCAGTACTTC.